This TCR beta chain was retrieved from a study of blood T cell repertoires in COVID-19. On the study more broadly: COVID-19 samples collected from the United States, Italy and Spain covered acute and convalescent phases. Sources were T cells, B-cell-depleted T cells, or PBMCs; the material itself was cDNA or gDNA.

This table comes from immunoSEQ multiplex PCR, and its TCRdb copy is limited to in-frame clones, with some not included. The sample consists of around 180,000 clones, approximately 89% of them appearing once. The cohort comprised adults aged about 18 to 90 years residing in under 25 US areas. Membership in each cohort depended on participant-reported clinical history. V was clipped by 4 bases and J by 6 bases; unmatched bases: 12. CDR3 length: 16 amino acids. Germline V gene data show CDR1 as SGDLS and CDR2 as YYNGEE. The sample comprised PBMCs or T cells enriched from blood (not recorded which). The clonotype comes from a middle-aged woman with acute COVID-19. The chain employs TRBV9 and TRBJ2-2; 7 bases fit TRBD2. The CDR3 protein is CASSSGKMAGAGELFF. Written as DNA, the CDR3 is TGTGCCAGCAGCTCCGGGAAGATGGCGGGAGCCGGGGAGCTGTTTTTT.